The rows below give T cell receptor beta chains drawn from one sample of a study of Graves' ophthalmopathy and Graves' hyperthyroidism. Each CDR3 protein is one row after TCRdb ran MiXCR on the multiplex PCR reads. This sample has approximately 700,000 distinct CDR3 sequences, with over 40% found just once. Specimen: peripheral blood. The receptors were gathered from an adult man with Graves' ophthalmopathy. CDR3s leave out the opening cysteine and the closing phenylalanine or tryptophan. The size field is filled for only some rows; it gives once, few, many or a size class.

J gene,V gene,clone size,CDR3 protein
TRBJ2-6,TRBV29-1,.,RDISGTNVLT
TRBJ1-2,TRBV2,few,ASSLSVGILSGYT
TRBJ2-7,TRBV5-4,.,ASSSGTGYGQY
TRBJ2-7,TRBV29-1,.,SVEENGDGYEQY
TRBJ1-2,TRBV5-8,.,ASSREGGNYGYT
TRBJ1-1,TRBV12-3/TRBV12-4,many,ASSFENTEAF
TRBJ1-4,TRBV19,.,ASSMGATNEKLF
TRBJ2-7,TRBV12-5,many,ASGSGTDYEQY
TRBJ2-2,TRBV7-9,.,ASSSGGGQGANTGELF
TRBJ2-7,TRBV10-3,few,ASSGGTGVTEQY
TRBJ2-7,TRBV11-1,.,ASSTTGVSYEQY
TRBJ1-1,TRBV9,many,ASSVDSQVNLNTEAF
TRBJ2-1,TRBV7-3,.,ASSLNHNEQF
TRBJ2-7,TRBV7-2,many,ASSLATGSGRYEQY
TRBJ1-2,TRBV6-5,many,ASSLTGKYGYT
TRBJ2-5,TRBV29-1,many,SATQIETQY
TRBJ2-5,TRBV7-9,many,ASRAWASIETQY
TRBJ2-7,TRBV12-3/TRBV12-4,.,ASSQGTGVEQY
TRBJ2-5,TRBV15,once,ATSRGSNQPQY
TRBJ1-3,TRBV2,.,ATNRPLGNTIY
TRBJ2-7,TRBV12-3/TRBV12-4,many,ASSIAGTAYEQY
TRBJ1-4,TRBV7-6,many,ASSLTGGSNEKLF
TRBJ2-5,TRBV19,.,ATRETSGAQETQY
TRBJ1-5,TRBV6-6,few,ASRLSGPQH
TRBJ2-3,TRBV29-1,.,SDSSRFSTDTQY
TRBJ2-7,TRBV20-1,few,SASDSRTATYEQY
TRBJ1-1,TRBV10-3,few,ASSPPGQNTEAF
TRBJ1-1,TRBV7-6,many,ASSLGSSVEAF
TRBJ1-4,TRBV2,.,ASSAGTGTVHEKLF
TRBJ1-1,TRBV4-3,many,ASSRTERTEAF